This TCR beta chain was retrieved from a study of cytomegalovirus exposure and HLA in healthy donors. Study outcomes and limitations: There were some V segments, including TRBV6-2 and TRBV6-3, excluded as indistinguishable.

60 Vbeta and 13 Jbeta primers were used in PCR. Assay: immunoSEQ multiplex PCR; the TCRdb copy retains only in-frame clones and omits some. This table has some 130,000 clones, 77% appearing once. In regard to this clone: Its specificity is not known.

The germline V gene has CDR1 SEHNR and CDR2 FQNEAQ (reference sequence). The CDR3 is made up of 17 amino acids. V gave up 6 bases and J gave up 9 bases; unmatched junction bases: 18. This sequence originates from a male donor in good health and CMV-seronegative. V is TRBV7-9 and J is TRBJ2-1, with TRBD2 matching 9 bases. What was sequenced was PBMCs. CDR3 DNA sequence: TGTGCCAGCAGGCCAGGGGTGGGTAGCGGGAGACTGGTTGAGCAGTTCTTC. Residues: CASRPGVGSGRLVEQFF.